The clone carrying this T cell receptor beta chain was seen repeatedly, ten times or more. What was amplified from RNA transcripts were TCR beta CDR3 regions. HTBI primers drove first-round RT-PCR of the TCR CDR3. TCRdb reanalysed the multiplex PCR reads using MiXCR and keeps one entry per CDR3 protein. This table holds 550,000 to 850,000 distinct CDR3 sequences, 15% to 20% found once. This entry comes from a study of T cells in Graves' hyperthyroidism and ophthalmopathy. Input material: blood. The sequence derives from a woman in her 50s with Graves' hyperthyroidism that later progressed to Graves' ophthalmopathy.

This chain's CDR3 is CAWSVEARLTIYF. CDR3 in DNA: TGTGCCTGGAGTGTAGAGGCCCGCTTGACCATATATTTT. The V call is TRBV30, the J call TRBJ1-3, with D unresolved. V was pared by 0 bases and J by 10 bases, with 13 bases between. Germline V gene lookup returns CDR1 GTSNPN and CDR2 SVGIG (reference sequence). CDR3 length: 13 residues.